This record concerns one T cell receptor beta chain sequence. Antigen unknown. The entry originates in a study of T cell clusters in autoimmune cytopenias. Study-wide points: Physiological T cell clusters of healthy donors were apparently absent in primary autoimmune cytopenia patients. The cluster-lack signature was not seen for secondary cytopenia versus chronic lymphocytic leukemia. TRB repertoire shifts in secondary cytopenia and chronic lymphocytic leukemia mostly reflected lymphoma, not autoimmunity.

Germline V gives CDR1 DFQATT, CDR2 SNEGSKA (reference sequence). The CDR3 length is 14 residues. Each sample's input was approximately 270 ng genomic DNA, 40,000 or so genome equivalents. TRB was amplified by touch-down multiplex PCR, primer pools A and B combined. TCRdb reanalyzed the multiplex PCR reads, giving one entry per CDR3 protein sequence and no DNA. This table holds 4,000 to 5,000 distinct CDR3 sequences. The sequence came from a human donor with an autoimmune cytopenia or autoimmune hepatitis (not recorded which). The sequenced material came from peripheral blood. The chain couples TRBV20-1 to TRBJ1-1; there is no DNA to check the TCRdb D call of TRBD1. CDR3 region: CSVIDRGLNTEAFF.